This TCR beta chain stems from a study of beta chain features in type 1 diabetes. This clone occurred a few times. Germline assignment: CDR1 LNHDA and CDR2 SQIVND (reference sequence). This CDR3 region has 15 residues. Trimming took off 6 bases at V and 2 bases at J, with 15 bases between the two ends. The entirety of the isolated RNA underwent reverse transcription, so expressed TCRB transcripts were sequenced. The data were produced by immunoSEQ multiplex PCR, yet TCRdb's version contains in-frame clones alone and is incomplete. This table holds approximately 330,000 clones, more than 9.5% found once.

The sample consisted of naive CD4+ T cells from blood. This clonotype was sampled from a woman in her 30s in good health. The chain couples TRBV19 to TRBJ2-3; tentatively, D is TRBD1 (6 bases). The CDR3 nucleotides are TGTGCCAGTAGCACCTCACAGGGCTTCACAGATACGCAGTATTTT. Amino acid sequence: CASSTSQGFTDTQYF. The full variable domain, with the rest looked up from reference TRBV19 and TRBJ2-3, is DGGITQSPKYLFRKEGQNVTLSCEQNLNHDAMYWYRQDPGQGLRLIYYSQIVNDFQKGDIAEGYSVSREKKESFPLTVTSAQKNPTAFYLCASSTSQGFTDTQYFGPGTRLTVL.